This is a list of T cell receptor beta chains from one sample in a study of blood T cell repertoires in COVID-19. The data were produced by immunoSEQ multiplex PCR, yet TCRdb's version contains in-frame clones alone and is incomplete. The table has over 150,000 clones, 65% to 85% seen once. Sequencing used PBMCs or T cells enriched from blood (not recorded which). These receptors were taken from a woman aged 25 to 39 who had recovered from COVID-19. Both conserved end residues are part of each CDR3. D genes are given only for firm matches. Not every row has a clone size; where given, it reads once, few, many or a size class.

D	J	size	V	DNA	CDR3
TRBD2	TRBJ2-1	NA	TRBV27	TGTGCCAGCAGTTCAACTGTAGGACTAGCGACCTACAATGAGCAGTTCTTC	CASSSTVGLATYNEQFF
TRBD2	TRBJ2-1	NA	TRBV19	TGTGCCAGCAGTAAGCCCCCGACTAGCGGGAGTTACAATGAGCAGTTCTTC	CASSKPPTSGSYNEQFF
NA	TRBJ2-2	NA	TRBV29-1	TGCAGCGTTGAAAACGCAGGGGGGTTAATCGGGGAGCTGTTTTTT	CSVENAGGLIGELFF
TRBD1	TRBJ1-2	NA	TRBV5-8	TGTGCCAGCAGCTTGGGTGGACAGGGCACCCGTGGCTACACCTTC	CASSLGGQGTRGYTF
NA	TRBJ2-1	NA	TRBV10-3	TGTGCCATCAGTGAGTCGATGGTCAGTAACCCTCGGTTCTTC	CAISESMVSNPRFF
TRBD2	TRBJ2-7	NA	TRBV28	TGTGCCAGCAGTTCTAGCGGGTCTATCGAGCAGTACTTC	CASSSSGSIEQYF
NA	TRBJ2-5	NA	TRBV28	TGTGCCAGCAGTTTCCCCGGAGGGTTGGAGACCCAGTACTTC	CASSFPGGLETQYF
TRBD2	TRBJ2-2	NA	TRBV24-1	TGTGCCACCAGTGATTTTCCTAGCGGGGGCGGGGAGCTGTTTTTT	CATSDFPSGGGELFF
NA	TRBJ2-2	once	TRBV28	TGTGCCAGCAGACCTCTGAGCGGGAACACCGGGGAGCTGTTTTTT	CASRPLSGNTGELFF
TRBD2	TRBJ2-7	NA	TRBV5-5	TGTGCCAGCAGCTTGAAAGCGGGAGCGGTGAGGGAGCAGTACTTC	CASSLKAGAVREQYF
TRBD1	TRBJ1-6	few	TRBV28	TGTGCCAGCAGTTTCAGTGACAGGGACTCACCCCTCCACTTT	CASSFSDRDSPLHF
TRBD2	TRBJ2-1	NA	TRBV10-2	TGCGCCAGCGGTGGTGTTTCTCTAGCGGGAGGTTATCCCAATGAGCAGTTCTTC	CASGGVSLAGGYPNEQFF
NA	TRBJ1-3	few	TRBV10-1	TGCGCCAGCAAAGACAGCTCTGGAAACACCATATATTTT	CASKDSSGNTIYF
TRBD2	TRBJ2-5	once	TRBV6-1	TGTGCCAGCAGTGAACTAGCGGGAGGCCCGCGGGGGACCCAGTACTTC	CASSELAGGPRGTQYF
NA	TRBJ1-1	NA	TRBV7-6	TGTGCCAGCAGCTTAACGAACGGGATGAACACTGAAGCTTTCTTT	CASSLTNGMNTEAFF
NA	TRBJ1-5	once	TRBV18	TGTGCCAGCTCACCACGTAGGGGTGACAATCAGCCCCAGCATTTT	CASSPRRGDNQPQHF
TRBD1	TRBJ1-3	NA	TRBV5-1	TGCGCCAGCAGCTTTTTGGGACAGTTCCTTTCACCGGAAAACACCATATATTTT	CASSFLGQFLSPENTIYF
TRBD1	TRBJ2-4	NA	TRBV19	TGTGCCAGTAGTAGCGAGACAGGGTTTGGGTCCAAAAACATTCAGTACTTC	CASSSETGFGSKNIQYF